The 25 T cell receptor beta chains presented below share a single source sample, sequenced in a study of blood T cell repertoires in COVID-19. TCRdb's copy holds only in-frame clones and misses some; the assay was immunoSEQ multiplex PCR. The table has roughly 340,000 clones, approximately 90% seen once. Sequencing was carried out using peripheral blood. The receptors originated from a woman between 18 and 29 years old who had recovered from COVID-19.

The chain is built from TRBV11-2 and TRBJ2-1; D is uncertain. V was trimmed by 2 bases and J by 8 bases, leaving 10 bases between them. CDR3 size: 13 residues. The germline V gene has CDR1 SGHAT and CDR2 FQNNGV. CDR3 in DNA: TGTGCCAGCAGCTTAAGGCGGATCCATGAGCAGTTCTTC. Translated: CASSLRRIHEQFF.

This sequence joins TRBV7-2 and TRBJ2-2, with 8 bases identical to TRBD2. The CDR3 runs to 14 residues. V shed 2 bases, J shed 4 bases, and the junction held 0 bases outside the gene matches. Germline V gene data show CDR1 as SGHTA and CDR2 as FQGNSA. CDR3 sequence (DNA): TGTGCCAGCAGCTTAAGCGGGAGCACCGGGGAGCTGTTTTTT. Translated, it gives CASSLSGSTGELFF.

This clone was found once. The chain is built from TRBV7-7 and TRBJ2-5; no clear D gene. V was pared by 3 bases and J by 5 bases, with 16 bases between. The CDR3 spans 15 residues. CDR1 and CDR2 from the germline V gene are SSHAT and FNYEAQ (reference sequence). The CDR3 reads CASSFSSGGSETQYF. The CDR3 region has the DNA TGTGCCAGCAGCTTTAGTTCCGGCGGATCGGAGACCCAGTACTTC.

The genes are TRBV18 and TRBJ1-1; TRBD1 matches 7 bases. The CDR3 covers 14 residues. Per the germline V gene, CDR1 is KGHSH and CDR2 is LQKENI. The trim removed 3 bases at V and 7 bases at J, leaving 8 bases unmatched. As DNA, the CDR3 is TGTGCCAGCTCACCTGTGGGACAGACTTTTGAAGCTTTCTTT. Protein sequence: CASSPVGQTFEAFF. Filled out from reference TRBV18 and TRBJ1-1, the complete variable domain reads NAGVMQNPRHLVRRRGQEARLRCSPMKGHSHVYWYRQLPEEGLKFMVYLQKENIIDESGMPKERFSAEFPKEGPSILRIQQVVRGDSAAYFCASSPVGQTFEAFFGQGTRLTVV.

The genes are TRBV7-8 and TRBJ2-7, with 9 positions matching TRBD2. CDR1 SGHVS and CDR2 FQNEAQ come from the germline V gene. CDR3 length: 15 amino acids. Here the CDR3 reads CASSLGAGGSSEQYV. The CDR3 DNA is TGTGCCAGCAGCTTAGGAGCGGGAGGCTCCTCCGAGCAGTACGTC.

The rearrangement uses TRBV7-9 and TRBJ2-2, with D possibly being TRBD2 (7 bases). The CDR3 runs to 16 residues. V was trimmed by 2 bases and J by 5 bases, leaving 15 bases between them. Germline V gene lookup returns CDR1 SEHNR and CDR2 FQNEAQ (reference sequence). The CDR3 bases are TGTGCCAGCAGCTTATCGCGGGGGCTAGGGACCGGGGAGCTGTTTTTT. Translated, it gives CASSLSRGLGTGELFF.

The V gene is TRBV11-3, the J gene TRBJ1-6; D is possibly TRBD1 (5 bases). V shed 2 bases and J shed 10 bases, with 15 bases lying between them. The CDR3 is made up of 15 amino acids. Looked up from germline, CDR1 is SGHNT and CDR2 is YENEEA. This CDR3 is CASSLSRPGGSPLHF. CDR3 nucleotide sequence: TGTGCCAGCAGCTTATCGCGGCCGGGGGGATCACCCCTCCACTTT.

V usage is TRBV9 and J usage is TRBJ1-4; 8 nucleotides agree with TRBD1. Germline values: CDR1 SGDLS, CDR2 YYNGEE. The V segment lost 0 bases and the J segment 8 bases; nucleotides outside the gene matches: 0. This CDR3 contains 13 residues. CDR3 coding DNA: TGTGCCAGCAGCGTAGCAGGGGGCGAAAAACTGTTTTTT. It codes for CASSVAGGEKLFF. Drawing the rest from reference TRBV9 and TRBJ1-4, the complete variable domain is DSGVTQTPKHLITATGQRVTLRCSPRSGDLSVYWYQQSLDQGLQFLIQYYNGEERAKGNILERFSAQQFPDLHSELNLSSLELGDSALYFCASSVAGGEKLFFGSGTQLSVL.

This clone was seen just once. The chain links TRBV9 to TRBJ2-3, with D perhaps matching TRBD1 (5 bases). V dropped 3 bases and J dropped 6 bases, with 11 bases sitting between them. CDR1 is SGDLS and CDR2 is YYNGEE in the germline V gene. The CDR3 length is 13 residues. CDR3 in DNA: TGTGCCAGCAGCGGCACAGGTCTTGATACGCAGTATTTT. Translated: CASSGTGLDTQYF. Combining the CDR3 with reference TRBV9 and TRBJ2-3 gives the whole variable domain DSGVTQTPKHLITATGQRVTLRCSPRSGDLSVYWYQQSLDQGLQFLIQYYNGEERAKGNILERFSAQQFPDLHSELNLSSLELGDSALYFCASSGTGLDTQYFGPGTRLTVL.

The rearrangement uses TRBV7-8 and TRBJ2-3; D is unresolved. The CDR3 extends over 15 amino acids. Germline V gene sequence: CDR1 SGHVS, CDR2 FQNEAQ. Trimming removed 5 bases from V and 0 bases from J, with 12 bases in between. As DNA, the CDR3 is TGTGCCAGCAGCCTACCCACAGCTAGCACAGATACGCAGTATTTT. This codes for CASSLPTASTDTQYF. Supplemented by reference TRBV7-8 and TRBJ2-3, the full variable domain reads GAGVSQSPRYKVAKRGQDVALRCDPISGHVSLFWYQQALGQGPEFLTYFQNEAQLDKSGLPSDRFFAERPEGSVSTLKIQRTQQEDSAVYLCASSLPTASTDTQYFGPGTRLTVL.

The rearrangement joins TRBV7-8 to TRBJ1-1, with a tentative D call TRBD1 (5 bases). Germline CDR1 SGHVS, CDR2 FQNEAQ. Trimming shortened V by 0 bases and J by 4 bases, and 12 bases separated the two germline ends. There are 15 residues in the CDR3. CDR3 sequence: CASSLAFQGATEAFF. The CDR3 region has the DNA TGTGCCAGCAGCTTAGCTTTTCAGGGTGCCACTGAAGCTTTCTTT.

The chain links TRBV6-5 to TRBJ1-3; TRBD1 agrees at 7 bases. The CDR3 extends over 16 amino acids. Trimming at V came to 0 bases and at J to 4 bases, leaving 6 bases not matched to a gene. CDR1 MNHEY and CDR2 SVGAGI come from the germline V gene. The CDR3 sequence: CASSYSGDRLGNTIYF. CDR3 coding DNA: TGTGCCAGCAGTTACTCGGGGGACAGATTAGGAAACACCATATATTTT.

The chain has TRBV2 and TRBJ1-2; D remains ambiguous. Trimming removed 3 bases at V and 7 bases at J, with 12 bases between. Per germline, CDR1 SNHLY and CDR2 FYNNEI. The CDR3 runs to 13 residues. As DNA, the CDR3 is TGTGCCAGCAGTGAGAGTCAAAACGTTGGCTACACCTTC. Translation gives CASSESQNVGYTF.

In regard to this clone: The identical CDR3 is also encoded by other nucleotide sequences in the sample. The DNA of the CDR3 is TGTGCCAGCTCACCCCGGGACAGGGGCGAGCAGTACGTC. It yields the protein CASSPRDRGEQYV. The chain employs TRBV18 and TRBJ2-7, with 10 bases matching TRBD1. This CDR3 has 13 amino acids. Germline V lookup: CDR1 KGHSH, CDR2 LQKENI. The ends lost 3 bases at V and 6 bases at J; junction bases unmatched: 2.

This chain uses TRBV2 with TRBJ2-5, with 15 bases lining up with TRBD2. J lost 5 bases, V lost 4 bases, and 2 bases had no gene match. The CDR3 covers 15 residues. The germline V gene encodes CDR1 SNHLY and CDR2 FYNNEI. The CDR3 nucleotides read TGTGCCAGCAGTGGGGGACTAGCGGGAGGCGAGACCCAGTACTTC. Encoded protein: CASSGGLAGGETQYF.

The V and J genes are TRBV11-3 and TRBJ2-5; the match to TRBD2 covers 8 bases. With 1 base clipped from V and 0 bases from J, the junction kept 13 bases outside the gene matches. This CDR3 has 19 amino acids. Germline CDR1 is SGHNT and CDR2 is YENEEA. The CDR3: CASSLGRTSGYEYQETQYF. CDR3 in DNA: TGTGCCAGCAGCTTAGGTCGTACTAGCGGCTATGAGTACCAAGAGACCCAGTACTTC.

The chain is built from TRBV6-6 and TRBJ1-2; 7 nucleotides align to TRBD1. Germline V gene data show CDR1 as MNHNY and CDR2 as SVGAGI (reference sequence). J was trimmed by 1 base and V by 2 bases; bases with no gene match: 4. This CDR3 comprises 15 residues. CDR3 region: CASSYLQGINYGYTF. The CDR3 region has the DNA TGTGCCAGCAGTTACCTACAGGGGATTAACTATGGCTACACCTTC.

This clone has just one count. The chain employs TRBV6-5 and TRBJ2-2; D remains unclear. The CDR3 contains 13 residues. Trimming removed 5 bases from V and 3 bases from J, with 7 bases in between. The germline V gene has CDR1 MNHEY and CDR2 SVGAGI. CDR3 nucleotide sequence: TGTGCCAGCAGTCGTAGTTACACCGGGGAGCTGTTTTTT. Translating gives CASSRSYTGELFF.

The chain uses TRBV15 and TRBJ1-4; D call uncertain. Germline V gene data show CDR1 as LNHNV and CDR2 as YYDKDF (reference sequence). Trimming cost V 3 bases and J 7 bases, with 9 bases left between them. This CDR3 is built from 13 residues. Written as DNA, the CDR3 is TGTGCCACCAGCAGGGGTGCGGGTGAAAAACTGTTTTTT. It specifies CATSRGAGEKLFF. Filled out from reference TRBV15 and TRBJ1-4, the complete variable domain reads DAMVIQNPRYQVTQFGKPVTLSCSQTLNHNVMYWYQQKSSQAPKLLFHYYDKDFNNEADTPDNFQSRRPNTSFCFLDIRSPGLGDTAMYLCATSRGAGEKLFFGSGTQLSVL.

The chain links TRBV29-1 to TRBJ1-4; D is perhaps TRBD1 (5 bases). V gave up 7 bases and J gave up 13 bases, with 16 bases separating them. This CDR3 is 11 amino acids long. Germline V gene lookup returns CDR1 SQVTM and CDR2 ANQGSEA. The CDR3 bases are TGCAGCGCGGGGTCCCTGGGGGGACTGTTTTTT. Encoded protein: CSAGSLGGLFF.

CDR3 DNA: TGTGCCAGCAGTTATGACAGACGAAGGGCAGATACGCAGTATTTT. Translating gives CASSYDRRRADTQYF. The V call is TRBV6-5, the J call TRBJ2-3; a weak D match, TRBD1 (5 bases). The germline gives CDR1 MNHEY, CDR2 SVGAGI. Between the trimmed V and J ends, which lost 3 bases and 4 bases, there was a span of 14 bases. The CDR3 contains 15 residues.

The chain is built from TRBV3-1 (or the pseudogene TRBV3-2) and TRBJ1-2; no firm D call. The CDR3 length is 14 residues. Germline loops: CDR1 LGHDT, CDR2 YNNKEL (reference sequence). V was pared by 0 bases and J by 2 bases, with 7 bases between. The DNA of the CDR3 is TGTGCCAGCAGCCAAGACCTAGTCAACTATGGCTACACCTTC. Encoded protein: CASSQDLVNYGYTF.

This clone was observed a few times. The chain uses TRBV7-9 and TRBJ1-4; 8 bases are shared with TRBD1. The CDR3 totals 15 residues. Per germline, CDR1 SEHNR and CDR2 FQNEAQ (reference sequence). V was pared by 1 base and J by 8 bases, with 6 bases of the junction left unmatched. This CDR3 reads CASSLGRTGLEKLFF. CDR3 coding DNA: TGTGCCAGCAGCTTAGGAAGGACAGGGTTGGAAAAACTGTTTTTT.

The chain employs TRBV7-9 and TRBJ1-2; 8 bases fit TRBD1. The CDR3 consists of 13 residues. Germline CDR1 and CDR2: SEHNR and FQNEAQ (reference sequence). Trimming removed 4 bases from V and 8 bases from J; junction bases left unmatched: 6. The CDR3 DNA is TGTGCCAGCAGCTCACAGGGGGTCGACGGCTACACCTTC. Translated: CASSSQGVDGYTF.

V gene TRBV6-6 combines with J gene TRBJ1-2; D is perhaps TRBD1 (5 bases). The ends were cut back, 10 bases at V and 2 bases at J, with 20 bases in the middle. Germline V CDR1 and CDR2: MNHNY, SVGAGI (reference sequence). This CDR3 comprises 15 residues. CDR3 amino acids: CATRTGESGNYGYTF. The CDR3 nucleotides are TGTGCCACCCGAACGGGGGAGAGCGGAAACTATGGCTACACCTTC.